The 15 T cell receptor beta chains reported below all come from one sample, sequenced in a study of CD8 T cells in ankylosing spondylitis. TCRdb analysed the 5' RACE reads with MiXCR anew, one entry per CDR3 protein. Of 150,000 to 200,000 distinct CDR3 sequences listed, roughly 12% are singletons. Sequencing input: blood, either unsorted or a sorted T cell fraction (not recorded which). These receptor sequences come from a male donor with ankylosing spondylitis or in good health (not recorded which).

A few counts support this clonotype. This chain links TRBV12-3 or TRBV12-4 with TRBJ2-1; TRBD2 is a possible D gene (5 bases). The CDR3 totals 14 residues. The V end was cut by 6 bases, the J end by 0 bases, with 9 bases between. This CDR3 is CASRVGGSYNEQFF. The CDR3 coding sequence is TGTGCCAGCAGAGTCGGAGGCTCCTACAATGAGCAGTTCTTC.

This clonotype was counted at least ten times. The CDR3 region is CASRAGPNTEAFF. The CDR3 DNA sequence: TGTGCCAGCAGGGCAGGCCCGAACACTGAAGCTTTCTTT. This rearrangement joins TRBV27 to TRBJ1-1, with unresolved D. The germline V gene has CDR1 MNHEY and CDR2 SMNVEV (reference sequence). This CDR3 region has 13 residues. Trimming took off 6 bases at V and 1 base at J, with 9 bases between the two ends.

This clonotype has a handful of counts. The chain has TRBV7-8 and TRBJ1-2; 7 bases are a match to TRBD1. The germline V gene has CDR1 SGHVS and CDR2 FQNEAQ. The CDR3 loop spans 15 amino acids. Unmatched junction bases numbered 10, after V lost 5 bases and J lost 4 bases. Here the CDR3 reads CASSPTRGGSYGYTF. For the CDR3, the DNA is TGTGCCAGCAGCCCGACCAGGGGGGGCAGCTATGGCTACACCTTC. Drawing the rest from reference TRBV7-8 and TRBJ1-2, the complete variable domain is GAGVSQSPRYKVAKRGQDVALRCDPISGHVSLFWYQQALGQGPEFLTYFQNEAQLDKSGLPSDRFFAERPEGSVSTLKIQRTQQEDSAVYLCASSPTRGGSYGYTFGSGTRLTVV.

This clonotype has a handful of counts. The CDR3 reads CASGLWPYSNQPQHF. The CDR3 nucleotides read TGTGCTAGTGGTTTGTGGCCTTACAGCAATCAGCCCCAGCATTTT. This sequence joins TRBV12-5 and TRBJ1-5; D call uncertain. Per the germline V gene, CDR1 is LGHNT and CDR2 is FRNRAP. CDR3 length equals 15 residues. With 2 bases removed from V and 1 base from J, the gap between germline ends came to 9 bases.

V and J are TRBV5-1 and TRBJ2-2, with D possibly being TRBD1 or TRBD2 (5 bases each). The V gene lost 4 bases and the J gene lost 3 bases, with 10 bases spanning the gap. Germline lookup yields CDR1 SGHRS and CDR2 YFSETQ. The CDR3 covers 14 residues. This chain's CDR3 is CASSPTGHTGELFF. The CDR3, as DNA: TGCGCCAGCAGCCCTACGGGACACACCGGGGAGCTGTTTTTT.

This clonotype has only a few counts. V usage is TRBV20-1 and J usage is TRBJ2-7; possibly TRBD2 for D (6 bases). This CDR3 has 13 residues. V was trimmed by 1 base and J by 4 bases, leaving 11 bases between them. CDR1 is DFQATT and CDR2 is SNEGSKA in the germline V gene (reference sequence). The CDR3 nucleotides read TGCAGTGCTAGAGGACTAGAAGGGTACGAGCAGTACTTC. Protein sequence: CSARGLEGYEQYF.

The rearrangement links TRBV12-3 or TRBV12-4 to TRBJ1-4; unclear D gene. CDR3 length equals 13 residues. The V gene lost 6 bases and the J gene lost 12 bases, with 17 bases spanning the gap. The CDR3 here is CASSPSVGLELFF. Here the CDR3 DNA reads TGTGCCAGCAGCCCCTCGGTGGGGTTGGAACTGTTTTTT.

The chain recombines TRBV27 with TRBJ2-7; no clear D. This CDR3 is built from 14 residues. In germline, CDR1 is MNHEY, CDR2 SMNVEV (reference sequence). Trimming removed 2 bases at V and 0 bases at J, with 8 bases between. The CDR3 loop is CASSLGKSSYEQYF. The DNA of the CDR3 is TGTGCCAGCAGTTTAGGCAAGAGCTCCTACGAGCAGTACTTC.

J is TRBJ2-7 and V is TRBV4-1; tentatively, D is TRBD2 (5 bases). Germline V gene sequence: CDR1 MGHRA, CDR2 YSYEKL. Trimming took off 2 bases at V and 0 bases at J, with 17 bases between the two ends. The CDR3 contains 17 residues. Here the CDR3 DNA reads TGCGCCAGCAGCCAATCCCCTCCGGGATTGAACTCCTACGAGCAGTACTTC. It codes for CASSQSPPGLNSYEQYF.

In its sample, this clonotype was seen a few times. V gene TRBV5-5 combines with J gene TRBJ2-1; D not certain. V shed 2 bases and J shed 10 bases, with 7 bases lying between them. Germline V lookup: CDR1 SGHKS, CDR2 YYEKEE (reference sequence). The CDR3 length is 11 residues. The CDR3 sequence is CASSFPGEQFF. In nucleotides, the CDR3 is TGTGCCAGCAGCTTTCCAGGAGAGCAGTTCTTC.

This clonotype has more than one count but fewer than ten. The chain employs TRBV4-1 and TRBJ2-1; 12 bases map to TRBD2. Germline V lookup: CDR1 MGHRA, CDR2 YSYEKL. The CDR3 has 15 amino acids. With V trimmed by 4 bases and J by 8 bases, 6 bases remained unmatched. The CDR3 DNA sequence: TGCGCCAGCAGCCCCCCCGGGACTAGCGGGTATGAGCAGTTCTTC. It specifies CASSPPGTSGYEQFF.

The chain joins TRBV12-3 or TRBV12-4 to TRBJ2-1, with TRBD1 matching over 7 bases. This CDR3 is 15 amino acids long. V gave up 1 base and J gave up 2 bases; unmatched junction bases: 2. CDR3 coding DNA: TGTGCCAGCAGTTTAGGGGACAGTCCCTACAATGAGCAGTTCTTC. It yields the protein CASSLGDSPYNEQFF.

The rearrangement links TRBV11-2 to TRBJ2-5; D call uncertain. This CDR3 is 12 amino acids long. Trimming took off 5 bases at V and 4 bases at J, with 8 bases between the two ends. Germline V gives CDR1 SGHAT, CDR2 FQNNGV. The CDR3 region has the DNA TGTGCCAGCAGCCTCCACCCAGAGACCCAGTACTTC. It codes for CASSLHPETQYF. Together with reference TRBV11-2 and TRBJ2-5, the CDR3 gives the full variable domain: EAGVAQSPRYKIIEKRQSVAFWCNPISGHATLYWYQQILGQGPKLLIQFQNNGVVDDSQLPKDRFSAERLKGVDSTLKIQPAKLEDSAVYLCASSLHPETQYFGPGTRLLVL.

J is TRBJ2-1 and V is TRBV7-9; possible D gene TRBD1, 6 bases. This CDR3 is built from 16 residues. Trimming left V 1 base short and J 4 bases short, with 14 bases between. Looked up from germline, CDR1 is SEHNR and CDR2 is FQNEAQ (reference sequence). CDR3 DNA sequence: TGTGCCAGCAGCTTAGGACCGGGACACCCTTACAATGAGCAGTTCTTC. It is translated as CASSLGPGHPYNEQFF.

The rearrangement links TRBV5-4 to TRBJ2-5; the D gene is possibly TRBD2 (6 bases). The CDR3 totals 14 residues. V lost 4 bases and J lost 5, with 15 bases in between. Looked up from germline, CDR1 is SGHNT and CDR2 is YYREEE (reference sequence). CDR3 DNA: TGTGCCAGCAGCCGGGACTTGAATTATGAGACCCAGTACTTC. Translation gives CASSRDLNYETQYF.